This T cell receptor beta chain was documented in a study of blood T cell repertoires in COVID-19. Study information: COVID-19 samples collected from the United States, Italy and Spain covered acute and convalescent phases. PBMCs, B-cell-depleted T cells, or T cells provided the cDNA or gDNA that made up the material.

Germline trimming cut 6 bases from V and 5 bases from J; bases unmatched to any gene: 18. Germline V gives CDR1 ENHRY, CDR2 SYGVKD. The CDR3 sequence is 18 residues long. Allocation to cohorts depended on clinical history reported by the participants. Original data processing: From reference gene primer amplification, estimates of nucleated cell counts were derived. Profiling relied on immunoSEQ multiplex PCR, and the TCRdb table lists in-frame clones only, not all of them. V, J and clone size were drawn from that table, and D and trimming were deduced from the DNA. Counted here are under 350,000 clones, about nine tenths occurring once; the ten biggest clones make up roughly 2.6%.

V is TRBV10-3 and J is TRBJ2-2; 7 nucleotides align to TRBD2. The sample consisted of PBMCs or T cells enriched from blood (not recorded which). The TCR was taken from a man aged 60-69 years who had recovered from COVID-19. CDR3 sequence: CAISSGGAGIAPTGELFF. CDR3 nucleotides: TGTGCCATCAGCTCCGGAGGAGCGGGAATAGCTCCGACCGGGGAGCTGTTTTTT.